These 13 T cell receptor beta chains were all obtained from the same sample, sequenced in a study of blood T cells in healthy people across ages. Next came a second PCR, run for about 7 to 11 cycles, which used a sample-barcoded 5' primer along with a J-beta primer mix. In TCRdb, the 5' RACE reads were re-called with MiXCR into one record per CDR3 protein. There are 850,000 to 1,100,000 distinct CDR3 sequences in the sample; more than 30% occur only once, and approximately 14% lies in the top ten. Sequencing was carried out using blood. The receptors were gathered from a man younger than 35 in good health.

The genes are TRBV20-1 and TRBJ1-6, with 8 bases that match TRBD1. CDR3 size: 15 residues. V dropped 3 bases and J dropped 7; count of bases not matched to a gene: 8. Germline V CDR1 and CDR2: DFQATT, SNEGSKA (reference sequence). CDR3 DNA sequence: TGCAGTGCTAGGAGGTACCGACAGGGGAATTCACCCCTCCACTTT. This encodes CSARRYRQGNSPLHF.

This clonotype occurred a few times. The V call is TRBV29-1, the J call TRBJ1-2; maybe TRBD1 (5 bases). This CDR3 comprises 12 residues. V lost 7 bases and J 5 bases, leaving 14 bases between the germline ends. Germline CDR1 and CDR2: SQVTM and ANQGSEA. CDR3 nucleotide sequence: TGCAGCGCGAGCAGGGTTGAGTATGGCTACACCTTC. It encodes CSASRVEYGYTF. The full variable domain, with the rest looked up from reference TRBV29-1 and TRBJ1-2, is SAVISQKPSRDICQRGTSLTIQCQVDSQVTMMFWYRQQPGQSLTLIATANQGSEATYESGFVIDKFPISRPNLTFSTLTVSNMSPEDSSIYLCSASRVEYGYTFGSGTRLTVV.

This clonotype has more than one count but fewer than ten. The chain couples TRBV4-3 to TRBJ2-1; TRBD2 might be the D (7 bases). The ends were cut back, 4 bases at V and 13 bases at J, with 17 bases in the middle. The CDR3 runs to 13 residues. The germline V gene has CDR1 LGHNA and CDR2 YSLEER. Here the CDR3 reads CASSLKGGGNQFF. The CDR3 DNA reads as TGCGCCAGCAGCCTCAAAGGGGGGGGAAATCAGTTCTTC.

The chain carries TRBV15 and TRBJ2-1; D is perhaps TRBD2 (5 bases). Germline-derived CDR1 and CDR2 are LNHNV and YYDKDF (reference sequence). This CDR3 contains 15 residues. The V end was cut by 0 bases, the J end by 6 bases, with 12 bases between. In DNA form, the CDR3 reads TGTGCCACCAGCAGAGATGGGAGCCGAACCAATGAGCAGTTCTTC. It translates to CATSRDGSRTNEQFF.

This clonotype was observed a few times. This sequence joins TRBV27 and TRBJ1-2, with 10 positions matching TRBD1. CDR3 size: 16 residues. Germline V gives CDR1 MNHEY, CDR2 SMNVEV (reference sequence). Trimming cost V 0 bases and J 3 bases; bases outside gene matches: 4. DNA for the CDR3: TGTGCCAGCAGTTTATCCCGGACAGGGGGATACTATGGCTACACCTTC. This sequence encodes CASSLSRTGGYYGYTF.

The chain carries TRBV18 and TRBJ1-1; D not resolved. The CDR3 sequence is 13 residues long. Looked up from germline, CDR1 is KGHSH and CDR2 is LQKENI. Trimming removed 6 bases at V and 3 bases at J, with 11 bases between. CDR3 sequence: CASSAGMDTEAFF. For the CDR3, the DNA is TGTGCCAGCTCCGCGGGTATGGACACTGAAGCTTTCTTT.

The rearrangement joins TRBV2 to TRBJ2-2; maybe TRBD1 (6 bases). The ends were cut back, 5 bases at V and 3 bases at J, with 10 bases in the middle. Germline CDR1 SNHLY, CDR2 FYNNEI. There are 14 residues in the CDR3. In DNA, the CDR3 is TGTGCCAGCAGTACCCAGGGGTACACCGGGGAGCTGTTTTTT. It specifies CASSTQGYTGELFF.

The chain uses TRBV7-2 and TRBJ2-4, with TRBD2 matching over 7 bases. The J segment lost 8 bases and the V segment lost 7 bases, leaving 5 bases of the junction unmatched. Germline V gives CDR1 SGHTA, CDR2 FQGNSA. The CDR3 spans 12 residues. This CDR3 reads CASTIGRDIQYF. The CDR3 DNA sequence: TGTGCCAGCACCATTGGGAGGGACATTCAGTACTTC.

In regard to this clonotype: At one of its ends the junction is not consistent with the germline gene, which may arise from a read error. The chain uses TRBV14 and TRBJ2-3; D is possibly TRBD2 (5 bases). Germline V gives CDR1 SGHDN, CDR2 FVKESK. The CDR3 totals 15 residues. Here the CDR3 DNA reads TGTGCCAGCAGCCAAGATCTGAGGGTAGCAGAGACGCAGTATTTT. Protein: CASSQDLRVAETQYF.

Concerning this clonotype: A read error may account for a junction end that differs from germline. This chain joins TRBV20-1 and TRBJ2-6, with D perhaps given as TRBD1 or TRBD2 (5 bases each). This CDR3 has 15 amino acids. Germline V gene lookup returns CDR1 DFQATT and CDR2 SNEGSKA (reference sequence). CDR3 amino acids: CSAYTGHSGTNVLTF. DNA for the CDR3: TGCAGTGCTTACACGGGGCACTCTGGGACCAACGTCCTGACTTTC.

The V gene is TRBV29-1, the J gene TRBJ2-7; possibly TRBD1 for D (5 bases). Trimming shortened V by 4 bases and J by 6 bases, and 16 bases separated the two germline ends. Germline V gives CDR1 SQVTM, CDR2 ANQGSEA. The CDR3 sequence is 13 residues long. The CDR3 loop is CSVVGKGAREQYF. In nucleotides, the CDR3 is TGCAGCGTTGTCGGTAAAGGGGCGCGCGAGCAGTACTTC.

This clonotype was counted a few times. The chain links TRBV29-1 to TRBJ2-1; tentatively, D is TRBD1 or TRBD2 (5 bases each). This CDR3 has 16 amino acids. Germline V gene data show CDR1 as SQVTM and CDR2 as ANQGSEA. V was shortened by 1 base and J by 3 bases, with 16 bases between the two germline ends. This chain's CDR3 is CSVEGAPGRNYNEQFF. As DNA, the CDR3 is TGCAGCGTTGAAGGGGCCCCGGGACGAAACTACAATGAGCAGTTCTTC.

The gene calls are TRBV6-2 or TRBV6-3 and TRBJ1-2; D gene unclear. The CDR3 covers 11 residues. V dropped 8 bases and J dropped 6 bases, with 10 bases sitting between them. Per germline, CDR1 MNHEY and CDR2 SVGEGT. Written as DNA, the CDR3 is TGTGCCAGCGGACGGTACGATGGCTACACCTTC. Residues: CASGRYDGYTF.